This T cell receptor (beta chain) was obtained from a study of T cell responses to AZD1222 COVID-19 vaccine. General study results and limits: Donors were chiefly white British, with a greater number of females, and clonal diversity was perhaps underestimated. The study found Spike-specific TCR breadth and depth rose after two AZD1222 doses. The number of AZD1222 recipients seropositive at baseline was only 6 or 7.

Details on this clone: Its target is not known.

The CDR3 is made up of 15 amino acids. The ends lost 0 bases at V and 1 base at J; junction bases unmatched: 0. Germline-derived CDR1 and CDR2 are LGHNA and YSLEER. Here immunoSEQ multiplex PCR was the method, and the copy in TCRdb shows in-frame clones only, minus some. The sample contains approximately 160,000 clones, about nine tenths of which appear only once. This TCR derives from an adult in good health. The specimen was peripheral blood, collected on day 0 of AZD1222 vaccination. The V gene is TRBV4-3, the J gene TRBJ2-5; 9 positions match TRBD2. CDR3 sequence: CASSQERGGQETQYF. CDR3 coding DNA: TGCGCCAGCAGCCAAGAGCGGGGGGGCCAAGAGACCCAGTACTTC.